A selection of T cell receptor beta chains follows, all from one sample in a study of blood T cell repertoires in COVID-19. Method: immunoSEQ multiplex PCR; TCRdb's copy keeps in-frame clones and lacks some. Among some 330,000 clones listed, roughly nine tenths were seen once. Sequenced: peripheral blood. These receptors were taken from a woman in her 30s with COVID-19, enrolled during active disease. The CDR3 runs from the conserved cysteine through the conserved F or W. Each record gives: CDR3 DNA, CDR3 protein, clone size, V gene, D gene, J gene. The D gene is left open where the match is weak. The size of a clone is reported for some rows only, either as once, few or many, or as a class for expanded clones.

CDR3nt: TGTGCCAGCCGGGCTAGCGGGGGGCCGTTCACAGATACGCAGTATTTT
CDR3aa: CASRASGGPFTDTQYF
abundance: NA
v_gene: TRBV6-6
d_gene: TRBD2
j_gene: TRBJ2-3

CDR3nt: TGTGCCAGCAGTCTGGGCGACAGGGGGTATAGCAATCAGCCCCAGCATTTT
CDR3aa: CASSLGDRGYSNQPQHF
abundance: once
v_gene: TRBV6-2/TRBV6-3
d_gene: TRBD1
j_gene: TRBJ1-5

CDR3nt: TGTGCCAGCAGCTTATCGCACAGCTCTGGAAACACCATATATTTT
CDR3aa: CASSLSHSSGNTIYF
abundance: NA
v_gene: TRBV7-6
d_gene: NA
j_gene: TRBJ1-3

CDR3nt: TGTGCCACCAGTGACCCACGGACTAGCGGGAATGAGCAGTTCTTC
CDR3aa: CATSDPRTSGNEQFF
abundance: NA
v_gene: TRBV24-1
d_gene: TRBD2
j_gene: TRBJ2-1

CDR3nt: TGTGCCAGCAGCTCGTTTCTAGCCTACGAGCAGTACTTC
CDR3aa: CASSSFLAYEQYF
abundance: once
v_gene: TRBV11-3
d_gene: NA
j_gene: TRBJ2-7

CDR3nt: TGTGCCTGGAGTGTACACGATGATACGCAGTATTTT
CDR3aa: CAWSVHDDTQYF
abundance: NA
v_gene: TRBV30
d_gene: NA
j_gene: TRBJ2-3

CDR3nt: TGTGCCAGTAGTTCGACAGGTGACTACGAGCAGTACTTC
CDR3aa: CASSSTGDYEQYF
abundance: NA
v_gene: TRBV19
d_gene: NA
j_gene: TRBJ2-7

CDR3nt: TGTGCCAGCAGCCAGGGCGGGACAGGGAAGACTGAAGCTTTCTTT
CDR3aa: CASSQGGTGKTEAFF
abundance: NA
v_gene: TRBV7-2
d_gene: TRBD1
j_gene: TRBJ1-1

CDR3nt: TGTGCCAGCAGCCACGGACAGGGAACCGAAAAACTGTTTTTT
CDR3aa: CASSHGQGTEKLFF
abundance: NA
v_gene: TRBV4-2
d_gene: TRBD1
j_gene: TRBJ1-4

CDR3nt: TGTGCCTGGAGTCGGGGGTATAGCAATCAGCCCCAGCATTTT
CDR3aa: CAWSRGYSNQPQHF
abundance: NA
v_gene: TRBV30
d_gene: NA
j_gene: TRBJ1-5

CDR3nt: TGTGCCAGCAGTGAGGACAGGGTGAGCTATGGCTACACCTTC
CDR3aa: CASSEDRVSYGYTF
abundance: few
v_gene: TRBV6-1
d_gene: TRBD1
j_gene: TRBJ1-2

CDR3nt: TGTGCCAGCAGTCGCGGGGGACGGGGGAATGAGCAGTTCTTC
CDR3aa: CASSRGGRGNEQFF
abundance: NA
v_gene: TRBV6-5
d_gene: TRBD2
j_gene: TRBJ2-1

CDR3nt: TGTGCCACCAGCAGAGATCCCACTAGCGGGGGGGCTCCCGGGGAGCTGTTTTTT
CDR3aa: CATSRDPTSGGAPGELFF
abundance: NA
v_gene: TRBV15
d_gene: TRBD2
j_gene: TRBJ2-2

CDR3nt: TGTGCCAGCAGCCACAGGGGGACTAATGAAAAACTGTTTTTT
CDR3aa: CASSHRGTNEKLFF
abundance: NA
v_gene: TRBV7-9
d_gene: TRBD1
j_gene: TRBJ1-4

CDR3nt: TGTGCCAGCTCACCCCGGCAGGCAGATAGCAATCAGCCCCAGCATTTT
CDR3aa: CASSPRQADSNQPQHF
abundance: NA
v_gene: TRBV18
d_gene: NA
j_gene: TRBJ1-5

CDR3nt: TGTGCCAGCAACAGCGGGCAGGCTCGGTATGGCTACACCTTC
CDR3aa: CASNSGQARYGYTF
abundance: NA
v_gene: TRBV3-1/TRBV3-2
d_gene: NA
j_gene: TRBJ1-2

CDR3nt: TGTGCCAGCAGCCATGAACTAGCGGGGGGGCGGTCGGGTCTATACAATGAGCAGTTCTTC
CDR3aa: CASSHELAGGRSGLYNEQFF
abundance: NA
v_gene: TRBV4-2
d_gene: TRBD2
j_gene: TRBJ2-1

CDR3nt: TGTGCCAGCACCCGGGACAGCTTCCCAGCTAACTATGGCTACACCTTC
CDR3aa: CASTRDSFPANYGYTF
abundance: NA
v_gene: TRBV5-4
d_gene: TRBD1
j_gene: TRBJ1-2

CDR3nt: TGTGCCAGCAGCTACCTAGCGGGGAGCACAGATACGCAGTATTTT
CDR3aa: CASSYLAGSTDTQYF
abundance: NA
v_gene: TRBV3-1/TRBV3-2
d_gene: TRBD2
j_gene: TRBJ2-3

CDR3nt: TGTGCCAGCAGCCACAGGGGGAAATCCTACAATGAGCAGTTCTTC
CDR3aa: CASSHRGKSYNEQFF
abundance: NA
v_gene: TRBV3-1/TRBV3-2
d_gene: TRBD1
j_gene: TRBJ2-1

CDR3nt: TGTGCCAGCAACAGGGATGGGAACACTGAAGCTTTCTTT
CDR3aa: CASNRDGNTEAFF
abundance: few
v_gene: TRBV9
d_gene: NA
j_gene: TRBJ1-1

CDR3nt: TGTGCCAGCAGCCAAGATATGGGGACTAGCGGGGAGGCCGGGGAGCTGTTTTTT
CDR3aa: CASSQDMGTSGEAGELFF
abundance: few
v_gene: TRBV4-2
d_gene: TRBD2
j_gene: TRBJ2-2

CDR3nt: TGTGCCAGCAGCGTAGCCCCCGGGACAGGGACGAACAATGAGCAGTTCTTC
CDR3aa: CASSVAPGTGTNNEQFF
abundance: NA
v_gene: TRBV9
d_gene: TRBD1
j_gene: TRBJ2-1

CDR3nt: TGTGCCAGCAGCGTAGGCCAGGGGATCGGCCAGCCCCAGCATTTT
CDR3aa: CASSVGQGIGQPQHF
abundance: NA
v_gene: TRBV9
d_gene: NA
j_gene: TRBJ1-5

CDR3nt: TGTGCCAGCAGTGACCGGACAGGGATAAGTTCACCCCTCCACTTT
CDR3aa: CASSDRTGISSPLHF
abundance: NA
v_gene: TRBV6-1
d_gene: TRBD1
j_gene: TRBJ1-6

CDR3nt: TGTGCCAGCAGCTCGCACAGACGCATGGACAGGAGCTCTGGAAACACCATATATTTT
CDR3aa: CASSSHRRMDRSSGNTIYF
abundance: NA
v_gene: TRBV7-9
d_gene: TRBD1
j_gene: TRBJ1-3

CDR3nt: TGTGCCAGCAGCACACAAGATCAGCCCCAGCATTTT
CDR3aa: CASSTQDQPQHF
abundance: NA
v_gene: TRBV7-9
d_gene: NA
j_gene: TRBJ1-5

CDR3nt: TGTGCCAGCAGTCTCGGGACTAGCGGGGCAAACACCGGGGAGCTGTTTTTT
CDR3aa: CASSLGTSGANTGELFF
abundance: NA
v_gene: TRBV6-2/TRBV6-3
d_gene: TRBD2
j_gene: TRBJ2-2

CDR3nt: TGTGCCAGCAGCTTAGGTGTGGGGGGGGATACGCAGTATTTT
CDR3aa: CASSLGVGGDTQYF
abundance: NA
v_gene: TRBV7-7
d_gene: TRBD2
j_gene: TRBJ2-3

CDR3nt: TGTGCCAGCAGCGCACCGGGACTTGACAATGAGCAGTTCTTC
CDR3aa: CASSAPGLDNEQFF
abundance: NA
v_gene: TRBV9
d_gene: NA
j_gene: TRBJ2-1

CDR3nt: TGTGCCAGCAGCACCGAGGATACGCAGTATTTT
CDR3aa: CASSTEDTQYF
abundance: NA
v_gene: TRBV13
d_gene: NA
j_gene: TRBJ2-3

CDR3nt: TGTGCCAGCAGCGTAGCGGCGGGGGACGAGCAGTACTTC
CDR3aa: CASSVAAGDEQYF
abundance: NA
v_gene: TRBV9
d_gene: TRBD2
j_gene: TRBJ2-7

CDR3nt: TGTGCCAGCAGCTTAGGATCTGGACTAGCGGGGGGCCTCGATGAGCAGTTCTTC
CDR3aa: CASSLGSGLAGGLDEQFF
abundance: once
v_gene: TRBV7-9
d_gene: TRBD2
j_gene: TRBJ2-1

CDR3nt: TGTGCCAGCAGTGAAAGGGGATGGGGTGGCTACACCTTC
CDR3aa: CASSERGWGGYTF
abundance: once
v_gene: TRBV2
d_gene: NA
j_gene: TRBJ1-2